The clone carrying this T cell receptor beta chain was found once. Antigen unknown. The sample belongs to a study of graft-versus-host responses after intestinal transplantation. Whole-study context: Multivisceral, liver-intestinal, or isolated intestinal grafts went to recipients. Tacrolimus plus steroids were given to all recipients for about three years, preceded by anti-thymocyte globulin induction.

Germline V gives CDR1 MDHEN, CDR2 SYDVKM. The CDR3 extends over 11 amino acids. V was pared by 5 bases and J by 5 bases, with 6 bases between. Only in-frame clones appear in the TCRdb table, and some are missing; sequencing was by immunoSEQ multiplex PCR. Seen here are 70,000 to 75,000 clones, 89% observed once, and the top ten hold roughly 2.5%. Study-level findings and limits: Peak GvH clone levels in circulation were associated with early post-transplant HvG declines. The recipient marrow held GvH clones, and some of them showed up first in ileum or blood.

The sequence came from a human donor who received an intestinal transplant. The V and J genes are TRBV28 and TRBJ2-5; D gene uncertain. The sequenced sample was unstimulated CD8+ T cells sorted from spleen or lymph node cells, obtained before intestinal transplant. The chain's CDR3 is CASSVRETQYF. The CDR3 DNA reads TGTGCCAGCAGTGTACGGGAGACCCAGTACTTC.